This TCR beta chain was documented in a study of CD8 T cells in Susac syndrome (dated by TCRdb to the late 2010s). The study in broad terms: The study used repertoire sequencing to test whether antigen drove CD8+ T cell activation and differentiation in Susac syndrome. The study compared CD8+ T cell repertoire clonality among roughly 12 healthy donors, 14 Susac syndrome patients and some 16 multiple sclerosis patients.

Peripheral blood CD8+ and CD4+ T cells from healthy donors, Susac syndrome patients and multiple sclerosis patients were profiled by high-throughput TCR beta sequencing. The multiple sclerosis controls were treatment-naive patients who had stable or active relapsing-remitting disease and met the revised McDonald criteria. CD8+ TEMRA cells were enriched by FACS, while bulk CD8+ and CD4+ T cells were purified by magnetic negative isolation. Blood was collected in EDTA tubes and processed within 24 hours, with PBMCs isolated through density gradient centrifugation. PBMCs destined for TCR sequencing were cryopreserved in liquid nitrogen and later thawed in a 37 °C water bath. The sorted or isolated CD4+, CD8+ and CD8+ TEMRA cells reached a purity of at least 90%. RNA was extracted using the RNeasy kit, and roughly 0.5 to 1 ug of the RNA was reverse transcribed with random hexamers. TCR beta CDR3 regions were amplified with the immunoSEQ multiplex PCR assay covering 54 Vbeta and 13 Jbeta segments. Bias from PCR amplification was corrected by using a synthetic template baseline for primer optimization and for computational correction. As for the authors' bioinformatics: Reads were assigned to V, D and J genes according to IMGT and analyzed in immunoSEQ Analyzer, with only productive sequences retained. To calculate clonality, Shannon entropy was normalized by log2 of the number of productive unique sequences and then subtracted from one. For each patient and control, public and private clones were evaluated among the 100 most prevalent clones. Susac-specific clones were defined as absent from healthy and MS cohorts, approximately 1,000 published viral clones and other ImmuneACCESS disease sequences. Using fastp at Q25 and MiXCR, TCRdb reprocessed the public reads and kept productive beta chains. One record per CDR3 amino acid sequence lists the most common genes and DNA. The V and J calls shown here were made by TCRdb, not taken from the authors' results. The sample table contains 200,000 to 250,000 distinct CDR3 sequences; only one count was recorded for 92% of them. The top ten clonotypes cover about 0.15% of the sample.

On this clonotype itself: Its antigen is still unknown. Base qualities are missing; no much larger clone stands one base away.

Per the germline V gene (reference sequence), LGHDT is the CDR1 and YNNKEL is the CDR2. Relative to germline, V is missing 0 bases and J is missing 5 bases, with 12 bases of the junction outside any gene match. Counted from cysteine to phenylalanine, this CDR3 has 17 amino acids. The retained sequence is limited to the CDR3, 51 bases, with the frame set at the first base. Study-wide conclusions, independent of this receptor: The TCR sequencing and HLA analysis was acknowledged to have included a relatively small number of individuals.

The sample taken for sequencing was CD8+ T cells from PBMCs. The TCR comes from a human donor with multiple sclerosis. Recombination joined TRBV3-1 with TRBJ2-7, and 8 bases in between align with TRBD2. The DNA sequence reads TGTGCCAGCAGCCAAGAAATGGGAGCGGGAGCCGTCGACGAGCAGTACTTC. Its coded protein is CASSQEMGAGAVDEQYF.